The TCR beta chain described here comes from a study of CD8+CD57+ T cells in acquired aplastic anemia. This clonotype appeared many times. A much more abundant neighbour one base away suggests this may be a read error. V lost 8 bases, J lost 5 bases, and 7 bases lay in between. The CDR3 totals 12 residues. Germline CDR1 is SEHNR and CDR2 is FQNEAQ (reference sequence). Template material for TCR beta VDJ and CDR3 profiling consisted of genomic DNA. TCRdb re-called the reads through MiXCR, storing one row per CDR3 protein. The sample includes approximately 170,000 distinct CDR3 sequences, around 47% of them seen just once. The patients chosen for sequencing had shown expansion of CD8+CD57+ cells (detected by flow cytometry).

The sequence was collected from a human donor with aplastic anemia. This chain joins TRBV7-9 and TRBJ1-6; no firm D call. Sequenced input: sorted CD4+, CD8+, or CD8+CD57+ T cells (not recorded which) from PBMCs. In nucleotides, the CDR3 is TGTGCCAGCGGGATCGATAATTCACCCCTCCACTTT. Protein sequence: CASGIDNSPLHF. Filled out from reference TRBV7-9 and TRBJ1-6, the complete variable domain reads DTGVSQNPRHKITKRGQNVTFRCDPISEHNRLYWYRQTLGQGPEFLTYFQNEAQLEKSRLLSDRFSAERPKGSFSTLEIQRTEQGDSAMYLCASGIDNSPLHFGNGTRLTVT.